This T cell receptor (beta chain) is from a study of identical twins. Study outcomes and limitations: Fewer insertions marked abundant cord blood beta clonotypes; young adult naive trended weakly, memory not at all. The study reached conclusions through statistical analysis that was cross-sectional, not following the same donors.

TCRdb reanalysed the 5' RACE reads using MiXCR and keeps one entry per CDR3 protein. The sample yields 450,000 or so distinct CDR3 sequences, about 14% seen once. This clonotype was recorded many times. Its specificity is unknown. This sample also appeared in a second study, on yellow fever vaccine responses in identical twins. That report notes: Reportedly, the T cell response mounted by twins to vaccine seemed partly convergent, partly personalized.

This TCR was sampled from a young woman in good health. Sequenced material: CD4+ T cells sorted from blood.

As DNA, the CDR3 is TGTGCCAGCAGTGAAGGAGATACGCAGTATTTT. Translation: CASSEGDTQYF. The chain employs TRBV6-4 and TRBJ2-3; D remains ambiguous. The CDR3 runs to 11 residues. Trimming removed 3 bases at V and 5 bases at J, with 3 bases between. Germline CDR1 reads MRHNA; CDR2 reads SNTAGT.